The table lists the clone carrying this T cell receptor beta chain with many counts. Its specificity is unknown. The sample originates from a study of CD8 T cells in ankylosing spondylitis. Germline V gene lookup returns CDR1 SGDLS and CDR2 YYNGEE. This CDR3 contains 13 residues. The V gene lost 0 bases and the J gene lost 2 bases, with 6 bases spanning the gap. Each CDR3 protein is one row after TCRdb ran MiXCR on the 5' RACE reads. The sample consists of roughly 230,000 distinct CDR3 sequences, around 8% of them appearing once. Overall study results and limits: Blood of patients with ankylosing spondylitis appeared to be characterized by a TCR beta motif of eight highly homologous variants.

The sequence was collected from a female donor with ankylosing spondylitis or in good health (not recorded which). Sample: blood, either unsorted or a sorted T cell fraction (not recorded which). This chain uses TRBV9 with TRBJ2-7; D ambiguous. The CDR3 spells CASSVAEPYEQYF. CDR3 sequence (DNA): TGTGCCAGCAGCGTAGCGGAGCCCTACGAGCAGTACTTC.